Listed below are T cell receptor beta chains from one sample, sequenced in a study of blood T cell repertoires in COVID-19. Method: immunoSEQ multiplex PCR; TCRdb's copy keeps in-frame clones and lacks some. The table has 150,000 to 200,000 clones, 70% to 90% seen once; the top ten hold 5%. Sequenced: peripheral blood. Receptors originate from a human donor in a cohort sampled during active COVID-19. The CDR3 runs from the conserved cysteine through the conserved F or W. D genes are given only for firm matches. A row's size may be missing; if present it is once, few, many or a size class.

TRBJ1-6 few - TRBV10-3 CAISGTGNSPLHF TGTGCCATCTCCGGCACGGGGAATTCACCCCTCCACTTT
TRBJ1-1 - - TRBV18 CASSPPFQRKEGNTEAFF TGTGCCAGCTCACCACCCTTTCAGCGGAAAGAGGGAAACACTGAAGCTTTCTTT
TRBJ2-3 - - TRBV5-4 CASSLDRARDTQYF TGTGCCAGCAGCTTGGACAGGGCCCGGGATACGCAGTATTTT
TRBJ2-1 - TRBD2 TRBV7-6 CASSSQLAGNNEQFF TGTGCCAGCAGCTCACAACTAGCGGGGAATAATGAGCAGTTCTTC
TRBJ1-1 - - TRBV5-1 CASSAVGGNTEAFF TGCGCCAGCAGCGCCGTAGGGGGAAACACTGAAGCTTTCTTT
TRBJ1-4 - - TRBV7-9 CASSLGETGRLQTNEKLFF TGTGCCAGCAGCTTAGGGGAGACAGGAAGGTTGCAAACTAATGAAAAACTGTTTTTT
TRBJ1-1 - TRBD1 TRBV5-5 CASSIKTGGGNTEAFF TGTGCCAGCAGCATTAAGACAGGGGGCGGGAACACTGAAGCTTTCTTT
TRBJ1-4 once - TRBV19 CASSIQGTLNEKLFF TGTGCCAGTAGTATTCAGGGTACCCTTAATGAAAAACTGTTTTTT
TRBJ1-1 - - TRBV5-5 CASRLALGDTEAFF TGTGCCAGCAGGCTTGCCCTCGGGGACACTGAAGCTTTCTTT
TRBJ2-1 - - TRBV5-1 CASSPERRLSSYNEQFF TGCGCCAGCAGCCCGGAACGGCGGTTAAGCTCCTACAATGAGCAGTTCTTC
TRBJ1-2 few - TRBV7-9 CASSSSGSHYGYTF TGTGCCAGCAGCTCATCCGGGTCCCACTATGGCTACACCTTC
TRBJ2-1 - TRBD2 TRBV7-9 CASSIAGATMRQFF TGTGCCAGCAGCATAGCGGGGGCCACAATGAGGCAGTTCTTC
TRBJ2-3 - TRBD1 TRBV10-3 CAISESPDRGVGTDTQYF TGTGCCATCAGTGAGTCCCCGGACAGGGGAGTGGGTACAGATACGCAGTATTTT
TRBJ2-3 - TRBD2 TRBV7-2 CASSPFGLAGGGNTQYF TGTGCCAGCAGCCCCTTTGGACTAGCGGGGGGCGGGAATACGCAGTATTTT
TRBJ2-7 - TRBD1 TRBV27 CASSPRGQGDYREQYF TGTGCCAGCAGTCCTCGGGGACAGGGGGACTATCGCGAGCAGTACTTC
TRBJ1-3 - - TRBV5-5 CASSWGAGDTIVRDSNTIYF TGTGCCAGCAGCTGGGGAGCAGGGGACACTATAGTACGCGATTCGAACACCATATATTTT
TRBJ1-4 - - TRBV4-2 CASSQEGGRRNEKLFF TGTGCCAGCAGCCAAGAAGGGGGACGGCGTAATGAAAAACTGTTTTTT
TRBJ2-5 - TRBD2 TRBV6-1 CASSEGGSLTTQYF TGTGCCAGCAGTGAAGGCGGGAGCTTGACGACCCAGTACTTC
TRBJ2-7 - TRBD1 TRBV5-5 CASSLSGTGVDEQYF TGTGCCAGCAGCTTGAGCGGGACAGGGGTCGACGAGCAGTACTTC
TRBJ1-5 - - TRBV27 CASSSGNQPQHF TGTGCCAGCAGTTCAGGAAATCAGCCCCAGCATTTT
TRBJ1-2 - TRBD1 TRBV5-1 CASSLRSDRTFNYGYTF TGCGCCAGCAGCCTCCGATCGGACAGGACTTTTAACTATGGCTACACCTTC
TRBJ1-2 - - TRBV2 CASSDSGLNYGYTF TGTGCCAGCAGTGATTCAGGCCTTAACTATGGCTACACCTTC
TRBJ1-1 - - TRBV15 CATSRDGGLPEAFF TGTGCCACCAGCAGAGATGGGGGACTGCCCGAAGCTTTCTTT
TRBJ2-7 - - TRBV6-5 CASSPAAGSYEQYF TGTGCCAGCAGCCCCGCGGCGGGGTCCTACGAGCAGTACTTC
TRBJ1-1 - - TRBV12-5 CASGIHMNTEAFF TGTGCTAGTGGTATACATATGAACACTGAAGCTTTCTTT
TRBJ1-5 - TRBD1 TRBV19 CASSTSGQGISNQPQHF TGTGCCAGTAGTACTTCTGGACAGGGCATTAGCAATCAGCCCCAGCATTTT
TRBJ2-3 - - TRBV7-3 CASSFEGGAADTQYF TGTGCCAGCAGCTTCGAAGGAGGGGCCGCAGATACGCAGTATTTT
TRBJ2-7 - TRBD2 TRBV5-1 CASSLRSGLAGAEQYF TGCGCCAGCAGCTTGAGGTCGGGACTAGCGGGAGCCGAGCAGTACTTC
TRBJ2-7 - TRBD1 TRBV6-2/TRBV6-3 CANSPKGTGQYF TGTGCCAACAGCCCGAAGGGGACAGGGCAGTACTTC
TRBJ2-7 few - TRBV5-1 CASRFETPGYEQYF TGCGCCAGCAGGTTTGAGACCCCGGGCTACGAGCAGTACTTC
TRBJ2-5 - - TRBV7-9 CASSLGGLPETQYF TGTGCCAGCAGCTTAGGCGGCCTCCCTGAGACCCAGTACTTC